Listed below are T cell receptor beta chains from one sample, sequenced in a study of PD-L1 blockade in urothelial cancer. Assay: immunoSEQ multiplex PCR; the TCRdb copy retains only in-frame clones and omits some. This sample carries 40,000 to 55,000 clones, 91% of them seen once, and the ten largest clones take around 7%. The sequenced sample was PBMCs, obtained around atezolizumab (anti-PD-L1) treatment. The receptors were gathered from a man in his 70s with urothelial cancer. Both conserved end residues are part of each CDR3. The order of the fields is J gene, clone size, D gene, V gene, CDR3 protein, CDR3 DNA. The D gene is left open where the match is weak. For some rows the clone size is stated as once, few or many, or as a class when expanded; others skip it.

J: TRBJ1-2; size: -; D: -; V: TRBV28; CDR3: CASQGNYGYTF; DNA: TGTGCTTCACAGGGAAACTATGGCTACACCTTC
J: TRBJ1-1; size: -; D: TRBD1; V: TRBV18; CDR3: CASSPGQGNTEAFF; DNA: TGTGCCAGCTCACCCGGACAGGGGAACACTGAAGCTTTCTTT
J: TRBJ2-3; size: -; D: TRBD2; V: TRBV5-4; CDR3: CASSDGGSRYTQYF; DNA: TGTGCCAGCAGCGACGGCGGGAGTAGGTATACGCAGTATTTT
J: TRBJ1-1; size: -; D: -; V: TRBV7-2; CDR3: CASSLGGREDTEAFF; DNA: TGTGCCAGCAGCTTAGGGGGCAGGGAGGACACTGAAGCTTTCTTT
J: TRBJ1-1; size: -; D: TRBD1; V: TRBV10-3; CDR3: CAIGITGGGGPTEAFF; DNA: TGTGCCATCGGAATAACAGGGGGCGGGGGGCCCACTGAAGCTTTCTTT
J: TRBJ1-1; size: -; D: TRBD1; V: TRBV6-4; CDR3: CASSDDHRGAGTWEAFF; DNA: TGTGCCAGCAGTGACGACCACAGGGGCGCCGGGACTTGGGAAGCTTTCTTT
J: TRBJ2-7; size: few; D: TRBD1; V: TRBV28; CDR3: CASTSPGQGYEQYF; DNA: TGTGCCAGCACCTCTCCGGGACAGGGGTACGAGCAGTACTTC
J: TRBJ1-2; size: medium-sized; D: -; V: TRBV5-1; CDR3: CASTPSPGNYGYTF; DNA: TGCGCCAGCACCCCTTCCCCAGGGAACTATGGCTACACCTTC
J: TRBJ2-5; size: -; D: TRBD2; V: TRBV2; CDR3: CASSVILAGAAQYF; DNA: TGTGCCAGCAGTGTAATCCTAGCGGGGGCTGCCCAGTACTTC
J: TRBJ2-3; size: few; D: -; V: TRBV6-1; CDR3: CASSERGTDTQYF; DNA: TGTGCCAGCAGTGAACGGGGAACAGATACGCAGTATTTT
J: TRBJ2-7; size: -; D: TRBD2; V: TRBV30; CDR3: CAWSREEIYEQYF; DNA: TGTGCCTGGAGTCGGGAGGAAATATACGAGCAGTACTTC
J: TRBJ2-3; size: -; D: -; V: TRBV7-3; CDR3: CASSLVGLASGTDTQYF; DNA: TGTGCCAGCAGCCTCGTAGGGCTAGCGTCGGGCACAGATACGCAGTATTTT
J: TRBJ2-2; size: once; D: TRBD2; V: TRBV6-5; CDR3: CASGGAGELFF; DNA: TGTGCCAGCGGGGGGGCCGGGGAGCTGTTTTTT
J: TRBJ2-1; size: once; D: TRBD1; V: TRBV5-4; CDR3: CASSSGQGRHNEQFF; DNA: TGTGCCAGCAGCTCTGGACAGGGGCGACACAATGAGCAGTTCTTC
J: TRBJ2-7; size: -; D: -; V: TRBV29-1; CDR3: CSVGVDPDEQYF; DNA: TGCAGCGTTGGCGTAGATCCTGACGAGCAGTACTTC
J: TRBJ1-1; size: -; D: -; V: TRBV7-9; CDR3: CASSLTATNTEAFF; DNA: TGTGCCAGCAGCTTGACAGCGACGAACACTGAAGCTTTCTTT
J: TRBJ1-1; size: -; D: TRBD1; V: TRBV27; CDR3: CASRMTGGVAFF; DNA: TGTGCCAGCAGGATGACAGGGGGCGTTGCTTTCTTT
J: TRBJ2-5; size: -; D: TRBD2; V: TRBV28; CDR3: CASSLCLTSGSCPRETQYF; DNA: TGTGCCAGCAGTTTATGCTTGACTAGCGGGAGTTGCCCCCGAGAGACCCAGTACTTC
J: TRBJ2-7; size: -; D: -; V: TRBV19; CDR3: CATSTTGRASYEQYF; DNA: TGTGCCACCTCTACTACAGGGAGGGCGTCCTACGAGCAGTACTTC
J: TRBJ2-1; size: -; D: TRBD2; V: TRBV19; CDR3: CASSQQAGVGEQFF; DNA: TGTGCCAGTAGTCAGCAAGCGGGAGTCGGTGAGCAGTTCTTC
J: TRBJ1-2; size: -; D: -; V: TRBV28; CDR3: CASSLLLGLGGDYGYTF; DNA: TGTGCCAGCAGTTTGTTGTTAGGCCTCGGGGGAGACTATGGCTACACCTTC
J: TRBJ1-1; size: -; D: TRBD1; V: TRBV28; CDR3: CASRPPRGMNTEAFF; DNA: TGTGCCAGCAGACCTCCCAGGGGGATGAACACTGAAGCTTTCTTT
J: TRBJ1-2; size: once; D: -; V: TRBV25-1; CDR3: CASSESGWDYGYTF; DNA: TGTGCCAGCAGTGAATCGGGGTGGGACTATGGCTACACCTTC
J: TRBJ2-7; size: -; D: -; V: TRBV2; CDR3: CASSETYEQYF; DNA: TGTGCCAGCAGTGAAACGTACGAGCAGTACTTC
J: TRBJ1-1; size: few; D: -; V: TRBV30; CDR3: CAWSEYSRLNTEAFF; DNA: TGTGCCTGGAGTGAGTACAGCAGGCTTAACACTGAAGCTTTCTTT
J: TRBJ1-1; size: -; D: TRBD1; V: TRBV30; CDR3: CAWRARGPEAFF; DNA: TGTGCCTGGAGGGCCAGGGGGCCTGAAGCTTTCTTT
J: TRBJ2-3; size: -; D: -; V: TRBV7-3; CDR3: CASRSPEGPGGTQYF; DNA: TGTGCCAGCAGGTCCCCTGAGGGCCCCGGTGGTACGCAGTATTTT
J: TRBJ2-5; size: -; D: TRBD2; V: TRBV19; CDR3: CASSITDELAELETQYF; DNA: TGTGCCAGTAGTATAACGGATGAACTAGCGGAGTTAGAGACCCAGTACTTC
J: TRBJ2-1; size: -; D: -; V: TRBV27; CDR3: CASSFSGYNEQFF; DNA: TGTGCCAGCAGTTTTAGCGGTTATAATGAGCAGTTCTTC
J: TRBJ1-3; size: -; D: -; V: TRBV5-1; CDR3: CASSFGQLSSGNTIYF; DNA: TGCGCCAGCAGCTTTGGACAGCTCAGCTCTGGAAACACCATATATTTT